Presented here are 6 T cell receptor beta chains from one specimen sequenced in a study of T cell changes during pregnancy in multiple sclerosis. Libraries were prepared by immunoSEQ multiplex PCR; TCRdb keeps only in-frame clonotypes and omits some of them. The repertoire holds about 79,000 clones, with about 90% as singletons. The sample in question was CD4+ T cells from peripheral blood mononuclear cells, obtained in the second trimester of pregnancy. The source is a female donor with multiple sclerosis, enrolled in a pregnancy study.

The chain carries TRBV4-2 and TRBJ1-6; D is possibly TRBD1 (6 bases). This CDR3 is 14 amino acids long. V shed 2 bases and J shed 7 bases, with 9 bases lying between them. Germline CDR1 LGHNA, CDR2 YNFKEQ. In nucleotides, the CDR3 is TGTGCCAGCAGCCAATTTACAGGGAATTCACCCCTCCACTTT. As protein: CASSQFTGNSPLHF.

This rearrangement joins TRBV14 to TRBJ1-5, with D tentatively TRBD1 (6 bases). V lost 1 base and J lost 7, with 8 bases in between. Germline V lookup: CDR1 SGHDN, CDR2 FVKESK. CDR3 size: 13 residues. The CDR3 DNA reads TGTGCCAGCAGCCAAGCAGGGGAACAGCCCCAGCATTTT. Protein: CASSQAGEQPQHF.

This sequence joins TRBV19 and TRBJ2-2; D gene uncertain. Looked up from germline, CDR1 is LNHDA and CDR2 is SQIVND (reference sequence). The CDR3 is 14 residues long. V was shortened by 10 bases and J by 5 bases, with 17 bases between the two germline ends. The chain's CDR3 is CATQETARTGELFF. Written as DNA, the CDR3 is TGTGCCACCCAAGAAACGGCCAGGACCGGGGAGCTGTTTTTT.

V and J are TRBV7-7 and TRBJ1-6, with 7 bases identical to TRBD1. V lost 10 bases to trimming and J lost 2 bases; unmatched junction nucleotides: 20. In germline, CDR1 is SSHAT, CDR2 FNYEAQ (reference sequence). The CDR3 spans 19 residues. For the CDR3, the DNA is TGTGCCACCAACTCCCCGGGACAGAATAATGAAGCCTATAATTCACCCCTCCACTTT. As protein: CATNSPGQNNEAYNSPLHF. The full variable domain, in which reference TRBV7-7 and TRBJ1-6 provide the parts outside the CDR3, is GAGVSQSPRYKVTKRGQDVTLRCDPISSHATLYWYQQALGQGPEFLTYFNYEAQPDKSGLPSDRFSAERPEGSISTLTIQRTEQRDSAMYRCATNSPGQNNEAYNSPLHFGNGTRLTVT.

The chain is built from TRBV18 and TRBJ1-5, with 8 bases fitting TRBD1. The CDR3 totals 19 residues. Germline loops: CDR1 KGHSH, CDR2 LQKENI. The trim removed 2 bases at V and 2 bases at J, leaving 14 bases unmatched. CDR3: CASSPIGTGPVAGNQPQHF. CDR3 in DNA: TGTGCCAGCTCACCAATCGGGACAGGACCAGTAGCTGGCAATCAGCCCCAGCATTTT.

The chain carries TRBV7-2 and TRBJ2-3; D is possibly TRBD1 (6 bases). CDR1 and CDR2 (germline): SGHTA, FQGNSA. This CDR3 has 16 amino acids. The V and J ends lost 4 bases and 2 bases respectively, with 16 bases between them. The CDR3 nucleotides read TGTGCCAGCAGCTACAGGGTGATGGGGACCACAGATACGCAGTATTTT. This codes for CASSYRVMGTTDTQYF. Full variable domain (remainder filled in from reference TRBV7-2 and TRBJ2-3): GAGVSQSPSNKVTEKGKDVELRCDPISGHTALYWYRQSLGQGLEFLIYFQGNSAPDKSGLPSDRFSAERTGGSVSTLTIQRTQQEDSAVYLCASSYRVMGTTDTQYFGPGTRLTVL.